The 5 T cell receptor beta chains below all came from one sample that was sequenced in a study of cytomegalovirus exposure and HLA in healthy donors. The PCR ran on 60 Vbeta and 13 Jbeta primers. Libraries were prepared by immunoSEQ multiplex PCR; TCRdb keeps only in-frame clonotypes and omits some of them. This table has roughly 100,000 clones, roughly 82% appearing once. Sample: PBMCs. These receptors were collected from a man aged 50-60 years in good health and CMV-seronegative.

The chain joins TRBV28 to TRBJ2-5, with 9 positions matching TRBD2. With 11 bases clipped from V and 1 base from J, the junction kept 8 bases outside the gene matches. The germline gives CDR1 MDHEN, CDR2 SYDVKM. This CDR3 contains 14 residues. In DNA, the CDR3 is TGTGCCTCCCGAAGCGGGGGGACCCAAGAGACCCAGTACTTC. Translated, it gives CASRSGGTQETQYF.

This clone was observed a few times. This chain links TRBV18 with TRBJ2-5; D is ambiguous. Trimming pared 8 bases from V and 3 bases from J, leaving 10 bases between. CDR1 KGHSH and CDR2 LQKENI come from the germline V gene. CDR3 length: 12 residues. CDR3 bases: TGTGCCAGCGCATACCAGGAAGAGACCCAGTACTTC. Residues: CASAYQEETQYF.

This clone was seen more than once but under ten times. The gene calls are TRBV6-1 and TRBJ1-5; tentative D call: TRBD1 (5 bases). The germline V gene encodes CDR1 MNHNS and CDR2 SASEGT. This CDR3 region has 13 residues. Trimming shortened V by 7 bases and J by 4 bases, and 11 bases separated the two germline ends. The chain's CDR3 is CASIPDRNQPQHF. The CDR3 DNA reads TGTGCCAGCATTCCCGACAGAAATCAGCCCCAGCATTTT.

The V gene is TRBV4-1, the J gene TRBJ1-3, with unresolved D. Germline-derived CDR1 and CDR2 are MGHRA and YSYEKL. Trimming stripped 6 bases from V and 0 bases from J, with 6 bases between. CDR3 length: 13 amino acids. The CDR3 DNA is TGCGCCAGCAGTCGGGGCTCTGGAAACACCATATATTTT. Its protein product is CASSRGSGNTIYF.

The chain uses TRBV28 and TRBJ1-1, with 11 bases fitting TRBD1. Trimming cost V 3 bases and J 10 bases; bases outside gene matches: 1. CDR3 length: 12 amino acids. Per germline, CDR1 MDHEN and CDR2 SYDVKM. CDR3 nucleotides: TGTGCCAGCAGTTTGGACAGGGGGCGAGCTTTCTTT. Amino acid sequence: CASSLDRGRAFF.